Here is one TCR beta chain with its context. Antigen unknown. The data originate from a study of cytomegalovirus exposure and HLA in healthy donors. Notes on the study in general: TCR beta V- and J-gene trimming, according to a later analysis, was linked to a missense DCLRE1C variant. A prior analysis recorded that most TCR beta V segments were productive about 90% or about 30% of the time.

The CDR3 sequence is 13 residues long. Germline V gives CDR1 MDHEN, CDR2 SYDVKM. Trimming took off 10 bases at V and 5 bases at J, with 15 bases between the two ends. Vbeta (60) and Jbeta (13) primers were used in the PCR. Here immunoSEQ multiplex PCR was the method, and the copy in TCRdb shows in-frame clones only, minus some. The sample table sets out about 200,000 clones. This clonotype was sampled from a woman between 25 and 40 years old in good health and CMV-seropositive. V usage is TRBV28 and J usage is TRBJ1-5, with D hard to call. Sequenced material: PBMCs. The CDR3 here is CATPRSNYQPQHF. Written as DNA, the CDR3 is TGTGCCACCCCCCGGAGCAATTATCAGCCCCAGCATTTT.